A selection of T cell receptor beta chains follows, all from one sample in a study of T cell repertoires in cytomegalovirus infection. TCRdb used MiXCR to reprocess the reads, holding one entry per CDR3 protein. Of around 99,000 distinct CDR3 sequences listed, less than 30% are singletons. No antigen is known for these receptors. Specimen: CD8+ T cells from cultured PBMCs, collected from culture after CMV antigen stimulation. These receptors were collected from a human donor in good health (CMV status not recorded). Some clones in this sample may be carry-over from other donors' samples. The CDR3 runs from the conserved cysteine through the conserved F or W. The order of the fields is J gene, V gene, D gene, clone size, CDR3 DNA, CDR3 protein. The D gene is left open where the match is weak. Clone size is shown for a subset of rows, as once, few, many or a class of expanded clone.

>TRBJ2-7|TRBV18|-|-
TGTGCCAGCTCCAACCGTGTGGACGAGCAGTACTTC
CASSNRVDEQYF
>TRBJ2-4|TRBV27|-|-
TGTGCCAGCGGCGGGCAGAAAAACATTCAGTACTTC
CASGGQKNIQYF
>TRBJ1-5|TRBV4-1|-|-
TGCGCCAGCAGCCAAGATGGAGGAGGGGATCAGCCCCAGCATTTT
CASSQDGGGDQPQHF
>TRBJ1-2|TRBV27|TRBD1|few
TGTGCCAGCAAGGACCCGGGACAGGGTCGAGGCTACACCTTC
CASKDPGQGRGYTF
>TRBJ1-1|TRBV10-3|-|many
TGTGCCATCAGTGATGTCCCCGGACGTACCACTGAAGCTTTCTTT
CAISDVPGRTTEAFF
>TRBJ2-1|TRBV2|TRBD2|-
TGTGCCAGCAGTGAAATTAGCGGGGGGGCCTATGAGCAGTTCTTC
CASSEISGGAYEQFF
>TRBJ2-3|TRBV29-1|-|-
TGCAGCGTTGAAGATCCCCGCCAAATAGATACGCAGTATTTT
CSVEDPRQIDTQYF
>TRBJ2-7|TRBV7-6|-|-
TGTGCCAGCAGCGCCCGGGGAAAAGGCGAGCAGTACTTC
CASSARGKGEQYF
>TRBJ1-1|TRBV6-5|TRBD1|-
TGTGCCAGCAGTTATTTGGCAGGGGGTCGGGACACTGAAGCTTTCTTT
CASSYLAGGRDTEAFF
>TRBJ1-1|TRBV19|-|few
TGTGCCAGTAGTATTTACCAGGGCGGCGAAGCTTTCTTT
CASSIYQGGEAFF
>TRBJ1-5|TRBV27|-|few
TGTGCCAGCAGCCACGATCGGTATCAGCCCCAGCATTTT
CASSHDRYQPQHF
>TRBJ2-5|TRBV7-9|-|-
TGTGCCAGCAGCTTGGCAGTCCAAGAGACCCAGTACTTC
CASSLAVQETQYF
>TRBJ2-7|TRBV6-2/TRBV6-3|-|-
TGTGCCAGCAGTATAAACGAGGAGCAGTACTTC
CASSINEEQYF
>TRBJ1-2|TRBV28|-|once
TGTGCCAGCAGTTCCAGCCCGTTTACAGGGAGCTATGGCTACACCTTC
CASSSSPFTGSYGYTF
>TRBJ1-2|TRBV28|-|few
TGTGCCAGCAACCCGCAGTCTAACTATGGCTACACCTTC
CASNPQSNYGYTF
>TRBJ1-5|TRBV7-2|-|-
TGTGCCAGCAGCTTAGATTGGGGAGATCAGCCCCAGCATTTT
CASSLDWGDQPQHF
>TRBJ2-5|TRBV7-9|-|few
TGTGCCAGCAGCCCCACGCACCAAGAGACCCAGTACTTC
CASSPTHQETQYF
>TRBJ1-1|TRBV18|TRBD1|-
TGTGCCAGCTCGCACCCGGGACAGGGGGCGCTTGAAGCTTTCTTT
CASSHPGQGALEAFF
>TRBJ2-1|TRBV7-2|TRBD2|many
TGTGCCAGCAGAATATTAGCGGGGGGTTCCTACAATGAGCAGTTCTTC
CASRILAGGSYNEQFF
>TRBJ2-3|TRBV11-1|-|few
TGTGCCAGCAGCTTAGGTCTAGGTGATACGCAGTATTTT
CASSLGLGDTQYF
>TRBJ1-1|TRBV9|TRBD1|-
TGTGCCAGCAGCGCAAGGGACAGGAGAAACACTGAAGCTTTCTTT
CASSARDRRNTEAFF
>TRBJ2-5|TRBV6-1|-|-
TGTGCCAGCAGTGATGGGGGCCGAAAGGGAGAGACCCAGTACTTC
CASSDGGRKGETQYF
>TRBJ2-1|TRBV4-1|-|-
TGCGCCAGCAGCCAAGATACCCGCAGCCAGCAGTTCTTC
CASSQDTRSQQFF
>TRBJ2-5|TRBV7-2|-|many
TGTGCCAGCAGCCCAAGCGGCGGGGCCTACCAAGAGACCCAGTACTTC
CASSPSGGAYQETQYF
>TRBJ2-3|TRBV4-2|TRBD2|few
TGTGCCAGCAGCCAACTAGCGGGGGGGTTAGATACGCAGTATTTT
CASSQLAGGLDTQYF
>TRBJ1-2|TRBV7-9|-|-
TGTGCCAGCAGACCTCCAGGGGAGTCGGCGAGCTACACCTTC
CASRPPGESASYTF
>TRBJ1-1|TRBV27|-|-
TGTGCCAGCAGTTTAGGTCGCGGGGTAGAAGCTTTCTTT
CASSLGRGVEAFF